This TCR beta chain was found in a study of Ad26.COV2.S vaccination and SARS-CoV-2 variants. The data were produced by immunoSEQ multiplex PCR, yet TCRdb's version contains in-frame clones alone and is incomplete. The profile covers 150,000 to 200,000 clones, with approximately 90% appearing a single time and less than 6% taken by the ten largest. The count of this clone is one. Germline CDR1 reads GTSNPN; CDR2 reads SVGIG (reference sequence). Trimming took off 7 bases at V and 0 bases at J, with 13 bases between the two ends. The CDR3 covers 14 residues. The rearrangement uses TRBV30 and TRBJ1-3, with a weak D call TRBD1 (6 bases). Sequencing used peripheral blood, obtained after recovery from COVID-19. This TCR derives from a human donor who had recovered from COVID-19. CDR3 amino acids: CASGGPYSGNTIYF. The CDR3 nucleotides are TGTGCCTCCGGGGGCCCGTACTCTGGAAACACCATATATTTT. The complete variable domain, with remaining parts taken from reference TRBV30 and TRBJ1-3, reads SQTIHQWPATLVQPVGSPLSLECTVEGTSNPNLYWYRQAAGRGLQLLFYSVGIGQISSEVPQNLSASRPQDRQFILSSKKLLLSDSGFYLCASGGPYSGNTIYFGEGSWLTVV.